This T cell receptor beta chain stems from a study of OX40 agonist ivuxolimab in advanced cancers. Looked up from germline, CDR1 is ENHRY and CDR2 is SYGVKD. The CDR3 has 13 amino acids. Deletions cut 11 bases from V and 4 bases from J, with 18 bases between. Data came from immunoSEQ multiplex PCR; TCRdb stores just in-frame clones and leaves some out. The repertoire holds approximately 57,000 clones, roughly 88% seen once, with approximately 10% in the top ten. V is TRBV10-3 and J is TRBJ2-7; tentatively, D is TRBD1 (6 bases). This clonotype was obtained from an adult with an advanced solid tumor such as melanoma, head and neck, liver or kidney cancer. Specimen: CD4+ or CD8+ T cells sorted from blood, collected in a trial of the OX40 agonist ivuxolimab. The CDR3 region has the DNA TGTGCCGCTGATTCTGGGGGCGCATACGAGCAGTACTTC. It yields the protein CAADSGGAYEQYF.